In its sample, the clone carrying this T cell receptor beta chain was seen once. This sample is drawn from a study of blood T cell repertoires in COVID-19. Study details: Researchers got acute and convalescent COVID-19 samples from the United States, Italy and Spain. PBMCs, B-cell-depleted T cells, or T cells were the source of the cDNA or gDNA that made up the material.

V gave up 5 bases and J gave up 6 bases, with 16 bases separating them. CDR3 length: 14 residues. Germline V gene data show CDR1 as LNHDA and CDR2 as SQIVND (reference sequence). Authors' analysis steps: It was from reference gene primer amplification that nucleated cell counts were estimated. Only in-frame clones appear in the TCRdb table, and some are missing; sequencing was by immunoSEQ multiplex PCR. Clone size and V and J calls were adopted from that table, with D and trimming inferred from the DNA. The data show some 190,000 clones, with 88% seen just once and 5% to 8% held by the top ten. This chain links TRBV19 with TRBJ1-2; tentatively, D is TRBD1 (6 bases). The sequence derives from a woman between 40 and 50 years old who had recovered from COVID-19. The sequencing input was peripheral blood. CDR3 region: CASSSWTVGDGYTF. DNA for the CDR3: TGTGCCAGTAGTTCTTGGACAGTGGGTGATGGCTACACCTTC. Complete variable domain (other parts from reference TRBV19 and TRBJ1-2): DGGITQSPKYLFRKEGQNVTLSCEQNLNHDAMYWYRQDPGQGLRLIYYSQIVNDFQKGDIAEGYSVSREKKESFPLTVTSAQKNPTAFYLCASSSWTVGDGYTFGSGTRLTVV.